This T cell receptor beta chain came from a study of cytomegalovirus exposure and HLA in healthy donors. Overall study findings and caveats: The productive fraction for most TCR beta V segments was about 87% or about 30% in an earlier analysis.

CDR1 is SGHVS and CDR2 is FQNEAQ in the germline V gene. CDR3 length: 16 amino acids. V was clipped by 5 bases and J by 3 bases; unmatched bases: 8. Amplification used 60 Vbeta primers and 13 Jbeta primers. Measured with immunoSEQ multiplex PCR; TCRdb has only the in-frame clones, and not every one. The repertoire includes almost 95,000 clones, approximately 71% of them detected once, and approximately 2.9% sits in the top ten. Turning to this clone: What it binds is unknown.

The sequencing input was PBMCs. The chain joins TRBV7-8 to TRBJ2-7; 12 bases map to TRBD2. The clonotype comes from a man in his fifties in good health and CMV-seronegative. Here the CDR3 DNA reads TGTGCCAGCAGCAACCGGCCGACTAGCGGGGGCTACGAGCAGTACTTC. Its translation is CASSNRPTSGGYEQYF.